A single T cell receptor beta chain is shown here with its context. No antigen is known for it. No much larger clone is present one base from it, and per-base qualities are unavailable. The CDR3, cysteine through phenylalanine, is 17 amino acids long. The kept DNA is CDR3 alone, 51 bases in frame from the first base. From the germline V gene (reference sequence), CDR1 is MNHEY and CDR2 is SMNVEV. V sheds 6 bases and J sheds 5 bases, leaving 26 bases between their ends. This sample was taken from a study of T-cell reconstitution after alpha-beta-depleted transplantation in children (dated by TCRdb to 2015 to 2016). Background on the whole study: The study quantitatively tracked T-cell immune reconstitution after TCRalphabeta/CD19-depleted allogeneic hematopoietic cell transplantation in children using TCR repertoire profiling. The study at large found these results: Apparently early alphabetaT-cell count recovery about two months after transplant reportedly relied on only several hundred rapidly expanded clones derived from non-depleted graft cells. The high TCRbeta diversity at day 60 in some patients was ascribed to recipient T cells and intrathymic progenitors that had survived conditioning. Over subsequent months, a decline in hyperexpanded clone frequencies was noted, and after one year, T-cell counts and TCRbeta diversity were mostly ascribed to newly produced T cells.

The library was produced with PCR. Sequencing instrument: Illumina HiSeq 2500. TCR libraries were prepared with molecular barcoding, using unique molecular identifiers to normalize TCRbeta repertoire quantification. The public reads were reanalyzed by TCRdb: fastp trimming at Q25, MiXCR alignment, in-frame beta chains only. Rows matching on CDR3 protein sequence are summarized as one entry with the most common DNA and genes. The sample table lists about 830,000 distinct CDR3 sequences, 15% to 20% of them with a count of one. The leading ten clones occupy around 5.3% of the sample. The treatment or condition label of this sample denotes: allogeneic hematopoietic cell transplantation with graft depleted of TCRalphabeta T cells and CD19 B cells. The transplant recipients were children given TCRalphabeta/CD19-depleted allogeneic hematopoietic cell grafts.

The specimen comprised PBMCs, mostly from graft donor cells, sampled 360 days after TCRalphabeta/CD19-depleted stem cell transplant. The V and J genes are TRBV27 and TRBJ2-7; TRBD2 is possibly the D segment (5 matching bases). This TCR came from a male patient between 10 and 17 years old who had a stem cell transplant for acute lymphoblastic leukemia, so the T cells may come from the graft donor. This receptor carries the CDR3 CASRRLPSGLWINEQYF. In nucleotides, the sequence is TGTGCCAGCAGACGCCTGCCATCTGGACTCTGGATCAACGAGCAGTACTTC.